This entry lists 12 T cell receptor beta chains sequenced from one sample in a study of cytomegalovirus exposure and HLA in healthy donors (dated by TCRdb to the late 2010s). The library was obtained by the immunoSEQ multiplex PCR assay. Sourced from immuneACCESS, this table was stored by TCRdb with only in-frame sequences that have V and J called. A share of the clones is absent; for the studies checked, an unresolved V gene accounts for under half, and the remainder has no known explanation. Present in this sample are 150,000 to 200,000 clones, more than 70% of which were seen just once. Of the sample, about 9.4% falls within the top ten clones. Input material: PBMCs. Receptors were obtained from a man between 25 and 39 years old in good health and CMV-seropositive.

This clone has only a few counts. The genes are TRBV6-6 and TRBJ2-2; 7 bases are shared with TRBD2. The CDR3 spans 14 residues. The V gene end was trimmed by 7 bases and the J gene end by 1 base; junction bases not matched to a gene: 3. CDR1 is MNHNY, CDR2 SVGAGI, per germline (reference sequence). The CDR3 sequence is CASMGGGNTGELFF. CDR3 sequence (DNA): TGTGCCAGCATGGGCGGGGGGAACACCGGGGAGCTGTTTTTT.

This clone was counted between two and nine times. The V call is TRBV7-6, the J call TRBJ2-1; D possibly corresponds to TRBD1 (7 bases). Trimming removed 0 bases from V and 5 bases from J, with 11 bases in between. Germline assignment: CDR1 SGHVS and CDR2 FNYEAQ. This CDR3 region has 15 residues. CDR3 in amino acids: CASSLAAGGHNEQFF. The CDR3 nucleotides are TGTGCCAGCAGCTTAGCCGCAGGGGGGCACAATGAGCAGTTCTTC. Full variable domain (rest looked up from reference TRBV7-6 and TRBJ2-1): GAGVSQSPRYKVTKRGQDVALRCDPISGHVSLYWYRQALGQGPEFLTYFNYEAQQDKSGLPNDRFSAERPEGSISTLTIQRTEQRDSAMYRCASSLAAGGHNEQFFGPGTRLTVL.

The rearrangement joins TRBV18 to TRBJ1-5; D unresolved. The V end lost 2 bases, the J end lost 6 bases, and 11 bases lay between the germline ends. From germline, CDR1 is KGHSH and CDR2 LQKENI. This CDR3 is 14 amino acids long. The chain's CDR3 is CASSPSGAVQPQHF. The CDR3 nucleotides read TGTGCCAGCTCACCAAGCGGTGCGGTTCAGCCCCAGCATTTT. The full variable domain, in which reference TRBV18 and TRBJ1-5 provide the parts outside the CDR3, is NAGVMQNPRHLVRRRGQEARLRCSPMKGHSHVYWYRQLPEEGLKFMVYLQKENIIDESGMPKERFSAEFPKEGPSILRIQQVVRGDSAAYFCASSPSGAVQPQHFGDGTRLSIL.

V gene TRBV28 combines with J gene TRBJ2-7, with 9 bases fitting TRBD1. The CDR3 has 15 residues. V lost 3 bases, J lost 4 bases, and 7 bases stayed unmatched. Looked up from germline, CDR1 is MDHEN and CDR2 is SYDVKM. This CDR3 is CASSFRDRASYEQYF. The CDR3 nucleotides read TGTGCCAGCAGTTTCCGGGACAGGGCTTCTTACGAGCAGTACTTC.

The CDR3 loop reads CASSFLSTEAFF. The CDR3 bases are TGTGCCAGCAGCTTCCTGTCCACTGAAGCTTTCTTT. This sequence joins TRBV7-6 and TRBJ1-1, with unresolved D. The CDR3 is made up of 12 amino acids. The germline V gene has CDR1 SGHVS and CDR2 FNYEAQ. V was pared by 3 bases and J by 4 bases, with 6 bases between.

The CDR3 DNA reads as TGCGCCAGCAGCCACGGGACTAGCCCTACCTACGAGCAGTACTTC. Protein: CASSHGTSPTYEQYF. The chain employs TRBV4-1 and TRBJ2-7; 9 bases agree with TRBD2. The CDR3 consists of 15 residues. The V gene's germline CDR1 is MGHRA and CDR2 YSYEKL. V was clipped by 3 bases and J by 2 bases; unmatched bases: 5.

This clone was seen once. The V gene is TRBV6-4, the J gene TRBJ1-2, with D unresolved. Looked up from germline, CDR1 is MRHNA and CDR2 is SNTAGT. V lost 0 bases, J lost 6 bases, and 8 bases lay in between. The CDR3 runs to 13 residues. The CDR3 sequence: CASSDSPSNGYTF. The CDR3 DNA reads as TGTGCCAGCAGTGACTCCCCCAGTAATGGCTACACCTTC.

The chain carries TRBV6-5 and TRBJ2-7; TRBD1 matches at 12 bases. Germline values: CDR1 MNHEY, CDR2 SVGAGI. This CDR3 is built from 15 residues. V gave up 6 bases and J gave up 2 bases; unmatched junction bases: 5. The CDR3 here is CASRDRDRGPYEQYF. The CDR3 DNA reads TGTGCCAGCAGGGACCGGGACAGGGGGCCCTACGAGCAGTACTTC.

The chain couples TRBV5-1 to TRBJ2-2; 7 bases fit TRBD2. Trimming at V came to 2 bases and at J to 4 bases, leaving 2 bases not matched to a gene. CDR3 length equals 14 residues. Germline V gene lookup returns CDR1 SGHRS and CDR2 YFSETQ. In DNA form, the CDR3 reads TGCGCCAGCAGCTTCAGGGAGGGCACCGGGGAGCTGTTTTTT. This encodes CASSFREGTGELFF.

A remark on this clone: It may be a read error: a sequence one base away is much more abundant. It is likely a read error, because the conserved phenylalanine at the end of the CDR3 is missing. The genes are TRBV15 and TRBJ2-3; 12 bases line up with TRBD2. Trimming removed 4 bases from V and 3 bases from J; junction bases left unmatched: 8. CDR1 LNHNV and CDR2 YYDKDF come from the germline V gene (reference sequence). This CDR3 is 17 amino acids long. The CDR3 DNA follows: TGTGCCACCAGCATCTCGACTAGCGGGAGAGTGACAGATACGCAGTATCTT. As protein: CATSISTSGRVTDTQYL.

The genes are TRBV27 and TRBJ2-1, with TRBD2 matching over 12 bases. The V gene's germline CDR1 is MNHEY and CDR2 SMNVEV (reference sequence). The ends lost 4 bases at V and 8 bases at J; junction bases unmatched: 6. CDR3 length equals 15 residues. Written as DNA, the CDR3 is TGTGCCAGCAGTTCCGGACTAGCGGGAACGTATGAGCAGTTCTTC. The encoded protein is CASSSGLAGTYEQFF.

The V and J genes are TRBV27 and TRBJ1-6; D ambiguous. The CDR3 length is 12 residues. In germline, CDR1 is MNHEY, CDR2 SMNVEV (reference sequence). V was cut by 5 bases and J by 3 bases, with 2 bases left in between. As DNA, the CDR3 is TGTGCCAGCAGTCTCTATAATTCACCCCTCCACTTT. Amino acids: CASSLYNSPLHF.